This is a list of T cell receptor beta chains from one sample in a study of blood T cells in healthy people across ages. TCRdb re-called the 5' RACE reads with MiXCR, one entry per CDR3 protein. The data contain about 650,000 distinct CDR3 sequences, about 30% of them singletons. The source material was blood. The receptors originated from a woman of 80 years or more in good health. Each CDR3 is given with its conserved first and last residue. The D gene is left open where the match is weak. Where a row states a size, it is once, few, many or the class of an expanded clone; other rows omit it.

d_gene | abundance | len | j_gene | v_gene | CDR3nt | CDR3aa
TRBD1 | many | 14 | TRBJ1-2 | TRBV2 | TGTGCCAGCAGGGATGAGACAGGGAGCGGAGGCTACACCTTC | CASRDETGSGGYTF
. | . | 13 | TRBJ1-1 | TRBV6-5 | TGTGCCAGCAGTCAAGGAACTAACACTGAAGCTTTCTTT | CASSQGTNTEAFF
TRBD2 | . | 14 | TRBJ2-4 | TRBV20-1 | TGCAGTGCTAGAGACGGGACTAGACGGAACATTCAGTACTTC | CSARDGTRRNIQYF
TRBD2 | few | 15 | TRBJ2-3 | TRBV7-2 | TGTGCCAGCAGACCTCCGGGACTAGCGACAGATACGCAGTATTTT | CASRPPGLATDTQYF
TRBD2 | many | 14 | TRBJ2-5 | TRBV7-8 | TGTGCCAGCAGCCGACTAGCAGGACCGGAGACCCAGTACTTC | CASSRLAGPETQYF
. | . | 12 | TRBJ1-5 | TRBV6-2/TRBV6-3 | TGTGCCAGCAGTTACTACGGTCAGCCCCAGCATTTT | CASSYYGQPQHF
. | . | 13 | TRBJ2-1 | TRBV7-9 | TGTGCCGGCAGCTTAACAGCCACCTACGAGCAGTTCTTC | CAGSLTATYEQFF
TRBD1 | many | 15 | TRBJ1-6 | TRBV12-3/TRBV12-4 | TGTGCCAGCAGTTTTGAGGGGGCAAGTAATTCACCCCTCCACTTT | CASSFEGASNSPLHF
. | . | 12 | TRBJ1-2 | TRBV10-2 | TGCGCCAGCAGGAAGGATGACTATGGCTACACCTTC | CASRKDDYGYTF
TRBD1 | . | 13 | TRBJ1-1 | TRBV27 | TGTGCCAGCAGTTTGGTCGGGACAGGCGAAGCTTTCTTT | CASSLVGTGEAFF
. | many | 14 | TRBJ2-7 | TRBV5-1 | TGCGCCAGCAGCTTGAGCCAGGGGCCCTCCGAGCAGTACTTC | CASSLSQGPSEQYF
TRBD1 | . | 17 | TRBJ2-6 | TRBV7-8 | TGTGCCAGCAGCCCCCGGACAGGGTATGCTGGGGCCAACGTCCTGACTTTC | CASSPRTGYAGANVLTF
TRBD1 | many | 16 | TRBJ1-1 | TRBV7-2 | TGTGCCAGCAGCTTAGCGGGGACAGGGAGTAGGACTGAAGCTTTCTTT | CASSLAGTGSRTEAFF
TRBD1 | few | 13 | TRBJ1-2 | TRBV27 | TGTGCCAGCAGTGCGGGGACAGGGTACGGCTACACCTTC | CASSAGTGYGYTF
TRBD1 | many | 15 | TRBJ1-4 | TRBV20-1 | TGCAGTGCCAGGACAGGGGGGGTTGTTAGTGAAAAACTGTTTTTT | CSARTGGVVSEKLFF
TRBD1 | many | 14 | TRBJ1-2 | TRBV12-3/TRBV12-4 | TGTGCCAGCAGTTTCGGTGACAGGGGGGATGGCTACACCTTC | CASSFGDRGDGYTF
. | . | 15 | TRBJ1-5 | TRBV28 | TGTGCCAGCAGCCCGTTTGGGGGCTATGACAAACCTCAGCATTTT | CASSPFGGYDKPQHF
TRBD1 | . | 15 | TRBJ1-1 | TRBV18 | TGTGCCAGCTCACAGGGACAGTCGAAGAACACTGAAGCTTTCTTT | CASSQGQSKNTEAFF
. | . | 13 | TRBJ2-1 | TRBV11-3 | TGTGCCAGCAGCTCCCGGGCGGACAATGAGCAGTTCTTC | CASSSRADNEQFF
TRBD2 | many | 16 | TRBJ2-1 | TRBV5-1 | TGCGCCAGCAGCCAAGGCGGGGGGGCCTCCTACAATGAGCAGTTCTTC | CASSQGGGASYNEQFF
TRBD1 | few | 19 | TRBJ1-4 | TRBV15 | TGTGCCACCAGCAGAGAACTAGGACAGGGGCGATGGGCTAATGAAAAACTGTTTTTT | CATSRELGQGRWANEKLFF
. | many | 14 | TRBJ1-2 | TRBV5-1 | TGCGCCAGCAGCTTGGCACAGGGTTCAGTTGGCTACACCTTC | CASSLAQGSVGYTF
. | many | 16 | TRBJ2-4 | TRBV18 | TGTGCCAGCTCACCAAGCGGCAGGGCTTCCAAAAACATTCAGTACTTC | CASSPSGRASKNIQYF
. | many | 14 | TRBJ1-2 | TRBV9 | TGTGCCAGCAGCGTAGATCCCAGGGACACCCGCTGCACCTTC | CASSVDPRDTRCTF
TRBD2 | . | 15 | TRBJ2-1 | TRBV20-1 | TGCAGTGCTTTACGAGGGGCGGGGGGCCTGGGGGAGCAGTTCTTC | CSALRGAGGLGEQFF
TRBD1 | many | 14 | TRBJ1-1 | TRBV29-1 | TGCAGCGTCCGCCCCAGGGGGCGTGACACTGAAGCTTTCTTT | CSVRPRGRDTEAFF
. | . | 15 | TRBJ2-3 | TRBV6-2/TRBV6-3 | TGTGCCAGCAGTTACTTGGGGGGCCCCACAGATACGCAGTATTTT | CASSYLGGPTDTQYF
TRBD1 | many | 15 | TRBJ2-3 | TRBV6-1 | TGTGCCAGCAGTGAGGGAACAGGGGACACAGATACGCAGTATTTT | CASSEGTGDTDTQYF
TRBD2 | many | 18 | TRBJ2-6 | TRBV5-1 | TGCGCCAGCAGCCGGGAGGCGGACCCAAACTCTGGGGCCAACGTCCTGACTTTC | CASSREADPNSGANVLTF
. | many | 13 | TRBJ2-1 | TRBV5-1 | TGCGCCAGCAGCCCGTACACAGGGCGATCGGGGTTCTTC | CASSPYTGRSGFF
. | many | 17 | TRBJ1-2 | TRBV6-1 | TGTGCCAGCAGTGTGTCGGTCATGGATTTCCCCCTCTATGGCTACACCTTC | CASSVSVMDFPLYGYTF
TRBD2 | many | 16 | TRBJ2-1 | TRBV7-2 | TGTGCCAGCAGCCCGGGGACTAGCGGGGGGGAGAATGAGCAGTTCTTC | CASSPGTSGGENEQFF
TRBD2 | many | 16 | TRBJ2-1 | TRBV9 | TGTGCCAGCAGCGCTATCAGCGGGGGGCTCTACAATGAGCAGTTCTTC | CASSAISGGLYNEQFF
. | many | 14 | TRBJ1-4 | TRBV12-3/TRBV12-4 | TGTGCCAGCGGATCAGGCAGGCTTAATGAAAAACTGTTTTTT | CASGSGRLNEKLFF
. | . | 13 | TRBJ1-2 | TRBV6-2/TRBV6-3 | TGTGCCAGCAGCCCGACGCCGGGGGAGGGCTACACCTTC | CASSPTPGEGYTF
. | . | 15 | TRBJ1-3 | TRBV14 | TGTGCCAGCAGCCAAGTTGCCGGATCTGGAAACACCATATATTTT | CASSQVAGSGNTIYF
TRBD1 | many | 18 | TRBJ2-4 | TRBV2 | TGTGCCAGCAGTGATTCTACGACAGGGGTACGAGCCAAAAACATTCAGTACTTC | CASSDSTTGVRAKNIQYF
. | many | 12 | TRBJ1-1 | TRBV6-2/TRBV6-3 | TGTGCCAGCAGTACCACGCGGAATGAAGCTTTCTTT | CASSTTRNEAFF
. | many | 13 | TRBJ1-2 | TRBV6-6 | TGTGCCAGCAGCCAGGACACCGTTAGTAGCTACACCTTC | CASSQDTVSSYTF
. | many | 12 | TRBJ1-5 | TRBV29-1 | TGCAGCGTTCGGACAGGCAATCAGCCCCAGCATTTT | CSVRTGNQPQHF
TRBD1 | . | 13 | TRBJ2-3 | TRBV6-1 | TGTGCCAGCGGAACAGGGGTGGGGGATACGCAGTATTTT | CASGTGVGDTQYF
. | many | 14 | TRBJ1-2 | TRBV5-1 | TGCGCCAGCAGCTTGGGTGCAGGGCCCGATGGCTACACCTTC | CASSLGAGPDGYTF
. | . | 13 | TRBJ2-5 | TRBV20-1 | TGCAGTGCAGTGGGGGGGGCAGGCAGGACCCAGTACTTC | CSAVGGAGRTQYF
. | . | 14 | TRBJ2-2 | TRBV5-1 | TGCGCCAGCAGCTCGGACGGGAACACCGGGGAGCTGTTTTTT | CASSSDGNTGELFF
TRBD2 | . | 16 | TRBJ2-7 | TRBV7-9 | TGTGCCAGCAGCCAGGGACTACACAAATCCTACAATGAGCAGTACTTC | CASSQGLHKSYNEQYF
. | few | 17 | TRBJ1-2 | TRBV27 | TGTGCCAGCAGTTTATCGAAGGGGCATCGAGCTAACTATGGCTACACCTTC | CASSLSKGHRANYGYTF
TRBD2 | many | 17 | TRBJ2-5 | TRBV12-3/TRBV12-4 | TGTGCCAGCAGCCGGACTAGCGGGGGGACCTACGGCGCGACCCAGTACTTC | CASSRTSGGTYGATQYF
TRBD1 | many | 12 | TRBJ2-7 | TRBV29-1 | TGCAGCGTTGCAGGCAGGGGGAGCGAGCAGTACTTC | CSVAGRGSEQYF
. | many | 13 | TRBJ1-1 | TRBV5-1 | TGCGCCAGCAGCCTCCAAGGGTACACTGAAGCTTTCTTT | CASSLQGYTEAFF
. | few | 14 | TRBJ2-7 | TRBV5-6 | TGTGCCAGCAGCTTAGGTTTATCGTACAATGAGCAGTACTTC | CASSLGLSYNEQYF
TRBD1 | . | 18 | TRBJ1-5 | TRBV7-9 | TGTGCCAGCAGCCCCGGCGGGACAGGGGGCTACTGGAATCAGCCCCAGCATTTT | CASSPGGTGGYWNQPQHF
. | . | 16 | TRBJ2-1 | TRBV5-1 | TGCGCCAGCAGCTTGACTGGGGGTCCCTCCTACAATGAGCAGTTCTTC | CASSLTGGPSYNEQFF
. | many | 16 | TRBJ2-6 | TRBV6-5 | TGTGCCAGCAGTTACTCCCATGCCTCTGGGGCCAACGTCCTGACTTTC | CASSYSHASGANVLTF
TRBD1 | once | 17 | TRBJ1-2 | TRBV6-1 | TGTGCCAGCAGCCGAGGACAGGGGGCAGGATTTAGGATTGGCTACACCTTC | CASSRGQGAGFRIGYTF
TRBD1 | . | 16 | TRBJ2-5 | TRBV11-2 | TGTGCCAACAGCTCCTCGACAGGGGAGGTTTGGGAGACCCAGTACTTC | CANSSSTGEVWETQYF
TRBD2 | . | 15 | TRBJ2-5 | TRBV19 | TGTGCCAGTAGTGGTAGCGGGGGGTCTCAAGAGACCCAGTACTTC | CASSGSGGSQETQYF
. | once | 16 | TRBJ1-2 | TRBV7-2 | TGTGCCAGCACCCCACAGGGCGAACTCTCTAACTATGGCTACACCTTC | CASTPQGELSNYGYTF
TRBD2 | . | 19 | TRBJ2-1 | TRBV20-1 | TGCAGTGCTACCAGGAGAACGGCTAGCGGGAGGTCTAGGCCCCATGAGCAGTTCTTC | CSATRRTASGRSRPHEQFF